This T cell receptor beta chain was obtained from a study of blood T cell repertoires in COVID-19. Study-wide context: Sites in the United States, Italy and Spain provided acute and convalescent COVID-19 samples. From T cells, B-cell-depleted T cells, or PBMCs came the material, which was cDNA or gDNA.

Original handling: Using reference gene primer amplification, nucleated cell counts were estimated. Sequencing was performed with immunoSEQ multiplex PCR; in TCRdb, only in-frame clones are kept and a portion is missing. V and J calls plus clone size are reproduced from that table; the DNA served to infer D and trimming. The top ten clones hold 2.5% to 3.5% of a sample with 240,000 or so clones, around 88% of them seen once. Germline V gene data show CDR1 as GTSNPN and CDR2 as SVGIG (reference sequence). The CDR3 consists of 14 residues. Trimming removed 2 bases from V and 6 bases from J; junction bases left unmatched: 8.

Source material: peripheral blood. This receptor was taken from a woman aged 25 to 39 who had recovered from COVID-19. The chain combines TRBV30 with TRBJ1-1; 8 bases are a match to TRBD1. The CDR3 coding sequence is TGTGCCTGGAGTCCCCTCGCAGGGGGCTCTGAAGCTTTCTTT. The encoded protein is CAWSPLAGGSEAFF. Combining the CDR3 with reference TRBV30 and TRBJ1-1 gives the whole variable domain SQTIHQWPATLVQPVGSPLSLECTVEGTSNPNLYWYRQAAGRGLQLLFYSVGIGQISSEVPQNLSASRPQDRQFILSSKKLLLSDSGFYLCAWSPLAGGSEAFFGQGTRLTVV.